Listed below are T cell receptor beta chains from one sample, sequenced in a study of cytomegalovirus exposure and HLA in healthy donors. Data came from immunoSEQ multiplex PCR; TCRdb stores just in-frame clones and leaves some out. This sample carries around 110,000 clones, 81% of them seen once, and the ten largest clones take roughly 3.9%. Sequenced material: PBMCs. These receptors were taken from a woman aged 30 to 39 in good health and CMV-seronegative. CDR3s include the opening cysteine and the closing phenylalanine or tryptophan. The D gene is left open where the match is weak. Some rows mark clone size as missing; the rest say once, few, many or name a class of expanded clone.

j_gene	abundance	v_gene	d_gene	CDR3nt	CDR3aa
TRBJ2-3	NA	TRBV23-1	NA	TGCGCCAGCCATGATACGCAGTATTTT	CASHDTQYF
TRBJ2-7	NA	TRBV18	NA	TGTGCCAGCTCATCGACAGACGCCTACGAGCAGTACTTC	CASSSTDAYEQYF
TRBJ1-5	NA	TRBV7-7	NA	TGTGCCAGCACCCCAGCGGGGGGCATCCGACAGCCCCAGCATTTT	CASTPAGGIRQPQHF
TRBJ2-5	NA	TRBV7-9	NA	TGTTCCAGCAGCCTAAGACAGGCCACAAGGGAGACCCAGTACTTC	CSSSLRQATRETQYF
TRBJ2-1	few	TRBV5-1	TRBD2	TGCGCCAGCAGCTTGACTAGCGTTGGCTCCTACAATGAGCAGTTCTTC	CASSLTSVGSYNEQFF
TRBJ2-1	NA	TRBV28	NA	TGTGCCAGCAGCCATGACAGATTGTGGCAGTTCTTC	CASSHDRLWQFF
TRBJ2-7	NA	TRBV2	NA	TGTGCCAGCAGTGCGACTACTCCCTACGAGCAGTACTTC	CASSATTPYEQYF
TRBJ2-1	NA	TRBV11-2	NA	TGTGCCAGCAGCCTCAGCGGTGGGCAGTTCTTC	CASSLSGGQFF
TRBJ1-4	NA	TRBV19	TRBD1	TGTGCCTCTTTCGGGACAGGGGAGGAAAAACTGTTTTTT	CASFGTGEEKLFF
TRBJ1-2	once	TRBV11-2	NA	TGTGCCAGCAGCTCTAGGGCCAGGGATGGCTACACCTTC	CASSSRARDGYTF
TRBJ2-1	NA	TRBV11-3	NA	TGTGCCAGCAGCCTTAGGGGGAGCTCCTACAATGAGCAGTTCTTC	CASSLRGSSYNEQFF
TRBJ2-7	NA	TRBV7-2	TRBD1	TGTGCCAGCAGCCTAGACAGGGTGACCTACGAGCAGTACTTC	CASSLDRVTYEQYF
TRBJ2-3	once	TRBV27	TRBD2	TGTGCCAGCAGTTTGGGGCGGGAGGGTGCAGATACGCAGTATTTT	CASSLGREGADTQYF
TRBJ1-1	few	TRBV28	TRBD1	TGTGCCAGCAGGCCTCCGGGACAGGGGACTGAAGCTTTCTTT	CASRPPGQGTEAFF
TRBJ2-7	NA	TRBV25-1	NA	TGTGCCAGCACCCCGGGACTCACAGACGAGCAGTACTTC	CASTPGLTDEQYF
TRBJ2-7	NA	TRBV30	NA	TGTGCCTGGAGTGTATACCCCCGAACAGGGTTAAGCGAGCAGTACTTC	CAWSVYPRTGLSEQYF